Each of the 3 T cell receptor beta chains below was sequenced from the same sample in a study of human T cells and chemical hapten exposure. Time point meaning: pre-sensitization, week 0. Treatment denoted: therapeutic diphenylcyclopropenone sensitization with weekly scalp DPC. TCRdb passed the RACE reads through MiXCR, listing each CDR3 protein once. This sample has about 290,000 distinct CDR3 sequences; 7.5% to 9% occur once, and the top ten carry around 1.2%. The material was whole blood, obtained in connection with sensitization to the hapten diphenylcyclopropenone (DPC). The receptor set was obtained from a man between 18 and 29 years old with alopecia areata. Some clones in this sample may be carry-over from other donors' samples.

In its sample, this clonotype was seen a few times. The chain uses TRBV4-3 and TRBJ2-1; no firm D call. Trimming shortened V by 0 bases and J by 3 bases, and 9 bases separated the two germline ends. The CDR3 consists of 15 residues. The germline CDR1 and CDR2 sequences are LGHNA and YSLEER. CDR3 amino acids: CASSQEMGFYNEQFF. In DNA, the CDR3 is TGCGCCAGCAGCCAAGAAATGGGGTTCTACAATGAGCAGTTCTTC.

The table lists this clonotype with many counts. The chain joins TRBV12-3 or TRBV12-4 to TRBJ1-1; D is undetermined. The CDR3 consists of 13 residues. Trimming left V 10 bases short and J 3 bases short, with 15 bases between. DNA of the CDR3: TGTGCCACACTGGAGGGCTGGTACACTGAAGCTTTCTTT. Residues: CATLEGWYTEAFF.

This clonotype was seen a handful of times. This rearrangement joins TRBV28 to TRBJ2-5; TRBD1 matches at 11 bases. Per germline, CDR1 MDHEN and CDR2 SYDVKM. There are 14 residues in the CDR3. V gave up 8 bases and J gave up 5 bases; unmatched junction bases: 7. Written as DNA, the CDR3 is TGTGCCAGCGGGGGGACAGGGGGTTCCGAGACCCAGTACTTC. Its protein is CASGGTGGSETQYF.